This paragraph reports one T cell receptor beta chain. Its antigen is unknown. The data were obtained in a study of OX40 agonist ivuxolimab in advanced cancers. Study-wide results and caveats: Low levels of normalized T-cell clonal expansion also appeared in some nonresponders.

Sequencing was performed with immunoSEQ multiplex PCR; in TCRdb, only in-frame clones are kept and a portion is missing. The sample has 80,000 to 100,000 clones; approximately 93% are singletons. This CDR3 is built from 17 residues. V gave up 4 bases and J gave up 0 bases; unmatched junction bases: 10. Per germline, CDR1 SGHRS and CDR2 YFSETQ. The source was CD4+ or CD8+ T cells sorted from blood, collected in a trial of the OX40 agonist ivuxolimab. The sequence derives from an adult with an advanced solid tumor such as melanoma, head and neck, liver or kidney cancer. The chain employs TRBV5-1 and TRBJ2-7, with 10 bases lining up with TRBD1. The CDR3 here is CASSPGTGAHFSYEQYF. DNA of the CDR3: TGCGCCAGCAGCCCAGGGACAGGGGCCCATTTCTCCTACGAGCAGTACTTC. The full variable domain, with the rest looked up from reference TRBV5-1 and TRBJ2-7, is KAGVTQTPRYLIKTRGQQVTLSCSPISGHRSVSWYQQTPGQGLQFLFEYFSETQRNKGNFPGRFSGRQFSNSRSEMNVSTLELGDSALYLCASSPGTGAHFSYEQYFGPGTRLTVT.